This T cell receptor beta chain comes out of a study of shared clonotypes between healthy human individuals. Every contributor of samples was a Caucasian grown-up residing in Nashville, Tennessee. Produced via immunoSEQ multiplex PCR; TCRdb's table is partial and in-frame only. Of 1.4 million to 1.5 million clones in the sample, roughly 96% were seen once. The CDR3 has 17 residues. Germline CDR1 SGHRS, CDR2 YFSETQ. J gave up 6 bases and V 5 bases, and 16 bases lay outside the gene matches. The rearrangement joins TRBV5-1 to TRBJ2-3; 9 nucleotides line up with TRBD1. The receptor's source is a man aged 25-40 years in good health. The sample was naive CD4+ T cells sorted from blood. Sample subset: CD45RA+ positively selected. CDR3 nucleotides: TGCGCCAGCAGGAAATACCGGGACAGGGAGCTTCATGATACGCAGTATTTT. This sequence encodes CASRKYRDRELHDTQYF.